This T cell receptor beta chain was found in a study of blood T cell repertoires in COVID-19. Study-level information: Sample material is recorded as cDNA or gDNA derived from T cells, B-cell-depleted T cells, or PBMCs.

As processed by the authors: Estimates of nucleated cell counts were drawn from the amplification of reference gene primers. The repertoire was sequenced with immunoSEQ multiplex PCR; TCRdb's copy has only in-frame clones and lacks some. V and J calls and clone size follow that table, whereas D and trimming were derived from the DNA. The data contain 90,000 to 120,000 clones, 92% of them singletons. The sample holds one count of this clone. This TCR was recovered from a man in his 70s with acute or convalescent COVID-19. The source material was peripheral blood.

The DNA of the CDR3 is TGTGCCAGCAGGTCTTATGGGACAGGGGACGAAAAACTGTTTTTT. Protein: CASRSYGTGDEKLFF. V gene TRBV6-5 combines with J gene TRBJ1-4; the match to TRBD1 covers 10 bases. Trimming removed 6 bases from V and 8 bases from J; junction bases left unmatched: 9. Per the germline V gene, CDR1 is MNHEY and CDR2 is SVGAGI. CDR3 size: 15 residues.